This T cell receptor beta chain was sequenced for a study of cytomegalovirus exposure and HLA in healthy donors. Study-level points and caveats: The investigators catalogued some 160 TCR beta chains as cytomegalovirus-associated. Most sequenced TCRs were rare (though some public TCRs occurred in many donors). Reports showed the classifier diagnosing cytomegalovirus status with high specificity and sensitivity.

Measured with immunoSEQ multiplex PCR; TCRdb has only the in-frame clones, and not every one. The sample has fewer than 200,000 clones; around nine tenths are singletons. Note on this clone: Its antigen is not identified.

The receptor comes from a man younger than 35 in good health and CMV-seropositive. Specimen: PBMCs.

The CDR3 coding sequence is TGTGCCAGCAACAGAGGAGGGACTGAAGCTTTCTTT. As protein: CASNRGGTEAFF. The gene calls are TRBV6-9 and TRBJ1-1; no definite D call. This CDR3 spans 12 amino acids. V was shortened by 7 bases and J by 5 bases, with 11 bases between the two germline ends. Germline V gives CDR1 MNHGY, CDR2 SVAAGI.